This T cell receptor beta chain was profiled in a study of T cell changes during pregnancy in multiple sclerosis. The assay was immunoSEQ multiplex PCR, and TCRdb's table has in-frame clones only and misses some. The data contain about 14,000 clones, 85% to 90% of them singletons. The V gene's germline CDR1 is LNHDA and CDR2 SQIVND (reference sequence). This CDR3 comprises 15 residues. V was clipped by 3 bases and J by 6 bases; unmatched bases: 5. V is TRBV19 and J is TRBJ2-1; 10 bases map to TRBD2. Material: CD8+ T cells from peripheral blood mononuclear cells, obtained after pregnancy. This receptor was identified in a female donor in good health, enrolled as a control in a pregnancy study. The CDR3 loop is CASSMVAGGGNEQFF. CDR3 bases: TGTGCCAGTAGTATGGTAGCGGGAGGAGGCAATGAGCAGTTCTTC.